Following are 22 T cell receptor beta chains from one sample sequenced in a study of CD8 T cells in ankylosing spondylitis. Overall study results and limits: About 8 highly homologous variants made up a TCR beta motif, and this motif appeared characteristic of ankylosing spondylitis blood.

TCRdb recomputed calls from the 5' RACE reads with MiXCR, one row per CDR3 protein. The sample holds fewer than 500,000 distinct CDR3 sequences, roughly 27% seen once. Which antigens these TCRs recognize remains unknown. Specimen: blood, either unsorted or a sorted T cell fraction (not recorded which). All receptors derive from a male donor with ankylosing spondylitis.

This clonotype was picked up many times. The chain joins TRBV2 to TRBJ1-5; 9 nucleotides align to TRBD1. Trimming at V came to 5 bases and at J to 0 bases, leaving 2 bases not matched to a gene. In germline, CDR1 is SNHLY, CDR2 FYNNEI. The CDR3 totals 15 residues. CDR3 sequence: CASSRTGDSNQPQHF. In DNA, the CDR3 is TGTGCCAGCAGTCGGACAGGGGATAGCAATCAGCCCCAGCATTTT.

The gene calls are TRBV6-6 and TRBJ2-5, with 11 nucleotides matching TRBD2. The CDR3 covers 12 residues. Trimming cost V 9 bases and J 9 bases; bases outside gene matches: 6. CDR1 is MNHNY, CDR2 SVGAGI, per germline (reference sequence). CDR3 sequence reads: CASGSSGRSQYF. The CDR3 region has the DNA TGTGCCAGTGGGTCTAGCGGGAGGTCCCAGTACTTC.

This clonotype was seen a few times. The rearrangement links TRBV12-3 or TRBV12-4 to TRBJ2-7; no clear D gene. This CDR3 has 14 amino acids. V was shortened by 3 bases and J by 0 bases, with 9 bases between the two germline ends. The DNA of the CDR3 is TGTGCCAGCAGTTTTGGCGAGGACTCCTACGAGCAGTACGTC. Translated: CASSFGEDSYEQYV.

The rearrangement uses TRBV11-2 and TRBJ2-1; no reliable D call. The V and J ends lost 5 bases and 12 bases respectively, with 11 bases between them. The germline CDR1 and CDR2 sequences are SGHAT and FQNNGV. CDR3 length: 11 residues. Here the CDR3 reads CASSPSQVQFF. DNA of the CDR3: TGTGCCAGCAGCCCTTCCCAGGTGCAGTTCTTC.

This chain joins TRBV20-1 and TRBJ1-6; 7 bases are a match to TRBD1. CDR3 length: 16 amino acids. CDR1 is DFQATT and CDR2 is SNEGSKA in the germline V gene (reference sequence). With V trimmed by 2 bases and J by 0 bases, 4 bases remained unmatched. CDR3 amino acids: CSARQGGSSYNSPLHF. The CDR3 DNA reads TGCAGTGCTAGACAGGGGGGAAGCTCCTATAATTCACCCCTCCACTTT.

This clonotype showed up just a few times. V gene TRBV29-1 combines with J gene TRBJ1-1, with D unclear. The CDR3 sequence is 11 residues long. The V and J ends lost 8 bases and 0 bases respectively, with 7 bases between them. Looked up from germline, CDR1 is SQVTM and CDR2 is ANQGSEA. The CDR3 protein is CSFRLNTEAFF. The CDR3 DNA reads TGCAGCTTTAGGTTGAACACTGAAGCTTTCTTT.

The chain uses TRBV5-1 and TRBJ1-1; D unresolved. Germline CDR1 SGHRS, CDR2 YFSETQ. The CDR3 runs to 15 residues. V was trimmed by 7 bases and J by 0 bases, leaving 16 bases between them. The CDR3 spells CASAPFEALNTEAFF. The CDR3 nucleotides are TGCGCCAGCGCCCCTTTCGAGGCCTTGAACACTGAAGCTTTCTTT.

The chain links TRBV11-2 to TRBJ2-1; a weak D match, TRBD1 (6 bases). The ends were cut back, 4 bases at V and 6 bases at J, with 10 bases in the middle. The CDR3 is 13 amino acids. The germline V gene has CDR1 SGHAT and CDR2 FQNNGV. CDR3 sequence (DNA): TGTGCCAGCAGCTCCGACAGGCCCAATGAGCAGTTCTTC. Translation: CASSSDRPNEQFF. Together with reference TRBV11-2 and TRBJ2-1, the CDR3 gives the full variable domain: EAGVAQSPRYKIIEKRQSVAFWCNPISGHATLYWYQQILGQGPKLLIQFQNNGVVDDSQLPKDRFSAERLKGVDSTLKIQPAKLEDSAVYLCASSSDRPNEQFFGPGTRLTVL.

The V gene is TRBV12-3 or TRBV12-4, the J gene TRBJ1-5; D gene ambiguous. V shed 1 base and J shed 9 bases, with 13 bases lying between them. The CDR3 is 14 amino acids. The CDR3 spells CASSLEMEGWPQHF. CDR3 in DNA: TGTGCCAGCAGTTTAGAAATGGAGGGATGGCCCCAGCATTTT.

The V gene is TRBV20-1, the J gene TRBJ1-6; 8 bases map to TRBD1. Unmatched junction bases numbered 6, after V lost 7 bases and J lost 7 bases. From germline, CDR1 is DFQATT and CDR2 SNEGSKA (reference sequence). The CDR3 spans 13 residues. The CDR3 loop is CSVRTGTNSPLHF. DNA of the CDR3: TGCAGTGTCCGGACAGGGACAAATTCACCCCTCCACTTT.

This clonotype has more than one count but fewer than ten. The chain recombines TRBV20-1 with TRBJ1-1; no firm D call. The germline CDR1 and CDR2 sequences are DFQATT and SNEGSKA (reference sequence). Trimming cost V 2 bases and J 7 bases, with 11 bases left between them. This CDR3 is built from 12 residues. This CDR3 reads CSARRRSIEAFF. As DNA, the CDR3 is TGCAGTGCTAGAAGACGGTCCATTGAAGCTTTCTTT.

The chain links TRBV5-1 to TRBJ2-1, with 10 bases that match TRBD2. Trimming at V came to 4 bases and at J to 5 bases, leaving 9 bases not matched to a gene. The CDR3 is 16 amino acids. The germline V gene encodes CDR1 SGHRS and CDR2 YFSETQ. DNA of the CDR3: TGCGCCAGCAGCCCACCCTTAGCGGGAGGTCACAATGAGCAGTTCTTC. It is translated as CASSPPLAGGHNEQFF.

This chain joins TRBV11-2 and TRBJ2-7, with unresolved D. V was shortened by 0 bases and J by 0 bases, with 6 bases between the two germline ends. The CDR3 length is 14 residues. The germline gives CDR1 SGHAT, CDR2 FQNNGV. The CDR3 spells CASSLEMVSYEQYF. CDR3 nucleotide sequence: TGTGCCAGCAGCTTAGAAATGGTCTCCTACGAGCAGTACTTC.

This clonotype appeared a single time. The chain combines TRBV11-1 with TRBJ1-3; no firm D call. V was clipped by 3 bases and J by 1 base, with 13 bases between them. The V gene's germline CDR1 is SGHAT and CDR2 FQDESV (reference sequence). The CDR3 covers 16 residues. The CDR3 bases are TGTGCCAGCAGCTTTGGCGGAATTAATTCTGGAAACACCATATATTTT. Its protein is CASSFGGINSGNTIYF.

There are a few counts of this clonotype. The V gene is TRBV29-1, the J gene TRBJ2-1; no clear D gene. V lost 0 bases and J lost 6, with 9 bases in between. This CDR3 spans 13 amino acids. CDR1 and CDR2 (germline): SQVTM, ANQGSEA. The CDR3 DNA follows: TGCAGCGTTGAAGATCCCGGTCCCAATGAGCAGTTCTTC. Its protein product is CSVEDPGPNEQFF.

The genes are TRBV4-1 and TRBJ2-1; D tentatively reads TRBD1 or TRBD2 (6 bases each). This CDR3 region has 16 residues. Trimming stripped 6 bases from V and 7 bases from J, with 22 bases between. Germline-derived CDR1 and CDR2 are MGHRA and YSYEKL. The CDR3 sequence is CASSQPGGGRSNEQFF. The DNA of the CDR3 is TGCGCCAGCAGTCAGCCGGGTGGGGGGCGATCAAATGAGCAGTTCTTC.

Notes on this clonotype: This CDR3 is missing its conserved last phenylalanine or tryptophan, likely due to a read error. The rearrangement joins TRBV5-1 to TRBJ1-2; D is unclear. The CDR3 loop spans 13 amino acids. Germline lookup yields CDR1 SGHRS and CDR2 YFSETQ. V shed 0 bases and J shed 3 bases, with 6 bases lying between them. The CDR3 spells CASSLDADYGYTI. CDR3 nucleotide sequence: TGCGCCAGCAGCTTGGACGCGGACTATGGCTACACCATC.

This clonotype was observed a few times. The rearrangement uses TRBV9 and TRBJ2-1; 8 nucleotides align to TRBD2. The CDR3 is 15 residues long. From germline, CDR1 is SGDLS and CDR2 YYNGEE. V gave up 6 bases and J gave up 4 bases; unmatched junction bases: 9. CDR3 nucleotide sequence: TGTGCCAGCACCGATCTCCCGGGAGGGTACAATGAGCAGTTCTTC. This gives the protein CASTDLPGGYNEQFF.

This clonotype was counted a few times. V gene TRBV11-2 combines with J gene TRBJ1-1; perhaps TRBD1 as D (6 bases). This CDR3 contains 13 residues. The V end lost 5 bases, the J end lost 5 bases, and 12 bases lay between the germline ends. Germline CDR1 is SGHAT and CDR2 is FQNNGV. The CDR3 bases are TGTGCCAGCAGCCCGTACAGGGAGACTGAAGCTTTCTTT. Protein product: CASSPYRETEAFF.

This chain links TRBV7-8 with TRBJ1-1; D is unresolved. The CDR3 is 14 residues long. Germline values: CDR1 SGHVS, CDR2 FQNEAQ. Trimming cost V 6 bases and J 6 bases, with 17 bases left between them. In DNA form, the CDR3 reads TGTGCCAGCAGTCTAGAGGGTCGAAGGCCTGAAGCTTTCTTT. Its protein is CASSLEGRRPEAFF.

The gene calls are TRBV10-3 and TRBJ2-3; TRBD2 aligns across 12 bases. With 5 bases clipped from V and 4 bases from J, the junction kept 10 bases outside the gene matches. From germline, CDR1 is ENHRY and CDR2 SYGVKD. The CDR3 is made up of 17 amino acids. The CDR3, as DNA: TGTGCCATCAGTCCCTCCGGACTAGCGGGAATCCCAGATACGCAGTATTTT. Amino acid sequence: CAISPSGLAGIPDTQYF.

V is TRBV20-1 and J is TRBJ2-3, with TRBD2 matching 9 bases. The CDR3 totals 16 residues. Germline CDR1 reads DFQATT; CDR2 reads SNEGSKA (reference sequence). V lost 0 bases, J lost 1 base, and 5 bases stayed unmatched. CDR3 DNA: TGCAGTGCTAGAGATAGGATAGCGGGAGGCACAGATACGCAGTATTTT. This gives the protein CSARDRIAGGTDTQYF.